A selection of T cell receptor beta chains follows, all from one sample in a study of cytomegalovirus exposure and HLA in healthy donors. Here immunoSEQ multiplex PCR was the method, and the copy in TCRdb shows in-frame clones only, minus some. The sample records under 150,000 clones, 79% being singletons. The sequenced sample was PBMCs. These receptors originate from a man aged 30-40 years in good health and CMV-seropositive. Each CDR3 is given with its conserved first and last residue. Fields, in order: V gene, clone size, J gene, D gene, CDR3 DNA, CDR3 protein. A D gene is named only where the DNA matches it firmly. Clone sizes are given selectively: once, few, many, or a class where the clone is expanded.

TRBV18	NA	TRBJ1-6	TRBD1	TGTGCCAGCTCACCCGGACAGGGGAGTAATTCACCCCTCCACTTT	CASSPGQGSNSPLHF
TRBV13	NA	TRBJ2-3	NA	TGTGCCAGCAGCTCGTTGACCGGGGTAACAGATACGCAGTATTTT	CASSSLTGVTDTQYF
TRBV27	once	TRBJ1-4	TRBD1	TGTGCCAGCAGTTCCCCCTGGGGGGACAGGGTAAGGGAAAAACTGTTTTTT	CASSSPWGDRVREKLFF
TRBV6-6	NA	TRBJ1-2	TRBD1	TGTGCCAGCAGTTCGCAAGGGACAGGGTCGACCTATGGCTACACCTTC	CASSSQGTGSTYGYTF
TRBV7-9	NA	TRBJ1-1	NA	TGTGCCAGCAGCTCCTCGACGGGTGAAGCTTTCTTT	CASSSSTGEAFF
TRBV4-1	once	TRBJ1-1	NA	TGCGCCAGCAGCCAAGAGACAGTCAGGTCAATGAACACTGAAGCTTTCTTT	CASSQETVRSMNTEAFF
TRBV19	NA	TRBJ2-1	TRBD1	TGTGCCAGTAGTATAGATCTGGACAGGGGGTACAATGAGCAGTTCTTC	CASSIDLDRGYNEQFF
TRBV5-6	NA	TRBJ2-7	NA	TGTGCCAGCAGCCGATGGGCAGGGATATACGAGCAGTACTTC	CASSRWAGIYEQYF
TRBV7-2	NA	TRBJ2-1	TRBD2	TGTGCCAGCAGCTTTGATGTGGGACTAGCGGACAATGAGCAGTTCTTC	CASSFDVGLADNEQFF
TRBV15	NA	TRBJ2-5	TRBD2	TGTGCCACCAGCAGAGGCCTAGCGGGAGTAGGGTTCCAAGAGACCCAGTACTTC	CATSRGLAGVGFQETQYF
TRBV9	NA	TRBJ2-5	NA	TGTGCCAGCAGCGTATCCGGGGGAGAGACCCAGTACTTC	CASSVSGGETQYF